This record looks at one T cell receptor (beta chain) sequence and its context. Spiking of synthetic TCR analog templates was performed in each PCR. The protocol was immunoSEQ multiplex PCR, while the TCRdb copy is restricted to in-frame clones and leaves out a portion. The repertoire holds around 80,000 clones, 87% seen once, with roughly 5.2% in the top ten. Germline V gives CDR1 GTSNPN, CDR2 SVGIG (reference sequence). The germline V and J ends were trimmed by 2 bases and 2 bases, with 9 bases remaining between them. The CDR3 has 13 amino acids. The data derive from a study of PD-L1 blockade in urothelial cancer. Across the whole study: Bladder-origin urothelial cancer in males covered about 90% of the roughly 30 patients.

Sequencing was performed on PBMCs, taken around atezolizumab (anti-PD-L1) treatment. The chain joins TRBV30 to TRBJ1-1; possible D gene TRBD1, 5 bases. This sequence originates from a woman aged 70 to 79 with urothelial cancer. For the CDR3, the DNA is TGTGCCTGGAGTTATCAGGGTAACACTGAAGCTTTCTTT. Protein product: CAWSYQGNTEAFF.